A selection of T cell receptor beta chains follows, all from one sample in a study of blood T cell repertoires in COVID-19. Here immunoSEQ multiplex PCR was the method, and the copy in TCRdb shows in-frame clones only, minus some. This sample has roughly 220,000 clones, with roughly 89% found just once. Sequenced: peripheral blood. The receptors derive from a man younger than 45 who had recovered from COVID-19. CDR3s leave out the opening cysteine and the closing phenylalanine or tryptophan. D genes are given only for firm matches.

j_call,v_call,d_call,cdr3_aa
TRBJ1-6,TRBV5-1,TRBD1,ASSLGRGSPNSPLH
TRBJ2-1,TRBV11-3,NA,ASSLDTSSYNEQF
TRBJ2-2,TRBV7-9,NA,ASSLFKGGLNTGELF
TRBJ2-7,TRBV5-4,NA,ASSLGLGGLDEQY
TRBJ2-3,TRBV19,TRBD2,ASSIGGGEDTQY
TRBJ1-6,TRBV12-3/TRBV12-4,NA,ASTLGGVSPLH
TRBJ1-1,TRBV6-2/TRBV6-3,NA,ASSPPPRWRRKNTEAF
TRBJ1-1,TRBV7-9,NA,ASSEPGRANTEAF
TRBJ1-2,TRBV30,NA,ALEFLGGGNYGYT
TRBJ2-5,TRBV21-1,NA,ASPSRGKQETQY
TRBJ1-2,TRBV2,NA,ASIGRGIYGYT
TRBJ2-5,TRBV30,NA,AWSRDRQETQY
TRBJ2-7,TRBV4-2,TRBD2,ASSQRTSGSYEQY
TRBJ1-3,TRBV5-1,NA,ASSLDIAGNGNTIY
TRBJ1-1,TRBV6-5,NA,ASSYSSVRTEAF
TRBJ2-7,TRBV7-9,NA,ASSPPSRGNEQY
TRBJ1-1,TRBV3-1/TRBV3-2,NA,ASMGEGVAEAF
TRBJ2-7,TRBV5-1,TRBD1,ASHRDRDYEQY
TRBJ1-2,TRBV10-2,NA,ASSEFANYGYT
TRBJ2-7,TRBV18,TRBD1,ASSRPGQGFEQY
TRBJ2-2,TRBV27,NA,ASSLGANTGELF
TRBJ1-2,TRBV5-1,NA,ASRTRENYGYT
TRBJ2-4,TRBV24-1,NA,ATSDSGTLGNIQY
TRBJ2-3,TRBV12-5,TRBD1,ASGSGTGVDTQY
TRBJ2-3,TRBV5-1,NA,ASSWGRLGGTDTQY
TRBJ2-1,TRBV15,NA,ATSRDSGRNNEQF
TRBJ2-7,TRBV30,NA,AWSFRGEQY
TRBJ2-3,TRBV9,TRBD2,ASSSQRGVSTDTQY
TRBJ2-3,TRBV4-3,NA,ASSQGRVGDTQY
TRBJ1-5,TRBV10-3,NA,AISESRQGTNQPQH
TRBJ1-1,TRBV19,TRBD1,ASSMRAGGLGTEAF
TRBJ1-6,TRBV20-1,NA,SARGGGMAAYNSPLH
TRBJ1-1,TRBV10-1,TRBD1,ASSEGTGVNTEAF
TRBJ1-1,TRBV1,NA,TSSQDERGRNTEAF
TRBJ2-1,TRBV30,NA,AWSVSRRGYNEQF
TRBJ1-4,TRBV7-6,NA,ASSQRPPGRDEKLF
TRBJ1-6,TRBV21-1,NA,ASSARPRRFSYNSPLH
TRBJ2-3,TRBV27,TRBD2,ASSLSIVVGGGTDTQY
TRBJ1-2,TRBV6-5,NA,ASSRSGQNYGYT
TRBJ1-5,TRBV6-5,TRBD1,ASGQGNQPQH
TRBJ2-3,TRBV11-3,NA,ASSLAAGENTQY
TRBJ1-6,TRBV7-9,TRBD1,ASRGTGDNSPLH
TRBJ1-1,TRBV12-3/TRBV12-4,NA,ASSLGGRQAF
TRBJ2-7,TRBV10-3,TRBD2,AISGASGGPSSYEQY
TRBJ1-2,TRBV7-8,NA,ASSLVSRNYGYT
TRBJ2-2,TRBV2,NA,ASSTGQLITGELF
TRBJ1-6,TRBV3-1/TRBV3-2,NA,ASSPRVINSPLH
TRBJ2-3,TRBV2,TRBD2,ASSVGLAPLDTQY
TRBJ2-5,TRBV6-5,TRBD2,ASSYSGLAGGETQY
TRBJ2-7,TRBV5-1,NA,ASSPGQGPYEQY
TRBJ1-1,TRBV5-1,NA,ASSLIRNTEAF
TRBJ2-1,TRBV11-2,NA,ASSFIISSGSGYNEQF
TRBJ2-1,TRBV19,TRBD2,ASSSPSRLAGGPGNEQF
TRBJ2-1,TRBV7-8,TRBD2,ASSAFAGGAEQF